The 21 T cell receptor beta chains presented below share a single source sample, sequenced in a study of blood T cell repertoires in COVID-19. The protocol was immunoSEQ multiplex PCR, while the TCRdb copy is restricted to in-frame clones and leaves out a portion. The sample carries 130,000 to 150,000 clones, 87% recorded once. The specimen was peripheral blood. The receptors derive from a man between 50 and 59 years old who had recovered from COVID-19.

The chain carries TRBV19 and TRBJ1-2; D not certain. Germline lookup yields CDR1 LNHDA and CDR2 SQIVND (reference sequence). This CDR3 comprises 15 residues. Trimming stripped 5 bases from V and 6 bases from J, with 19 bases between. The CDR3 spells CASSLQASLLDGYTF. The CDR3 coding sequence is TGTGCCAGTAGTCTCCAGGCGTCCCTTCTCGATGGCTACACCTTC.

The chain carries TRBV6-5 and TRBJ2-5; possible D gene TRBD1, 6 bases. This CDR3 contains 14 residues. CDR1 MNHEY and CDR2 SVGAGI come from the germline V gene. V was shortened by 6 bases and J by 2 bases, with 13 bases between the two germline ends. Here the CDR3 DNA reads TGTGCCAGCAGCCTTGAGAGGGGGCAAGAGACCCAGTACTTC. Its protein product is CASSLERGQETQYF.

The chain joins TRBV9 to TRBJ1-2; 9 bases line up with TRBD1. Trimming took 7 bases from V and 3 from J; bases not matched to a gene: 7. Looked up from germline, CDR1 is SGDLS and CDR2 is YYNGEE. This CDR3 has 14 residues. This CDR3 is CASRPDRGDYGYTF. The CDR3 bases are TGTGCCAGCCGCCCAGACAGGGGGGACTATGGCTACACCTTC.

In this sample, this clone turned up once. The rearrangement uses TRBV12-5 and TRBJ2-5, with 9 bases that match TRBD1. The CDR3 runs 15 residues. With 4 bases clipped from V and 1 base from J, the junction kept 4 bases outside the gene matches. Germline V lookup: CDR1 LGHNT, CDR2 FRNRAP. The CDR3 coding sequence is TGTGCTAGTGGTTCGGGACAGGGCCCCCAAGAGACCCAGTACTTC. Its protein product is CASGSGQGPQETQYF. Together with reference TRBV12-5 and TRBJ2-5, the CDR3 gives the full variable domain: DARVTQTPRHKVTEMGQEVTMRCQPILGHNTVFWYRQTMMQGLELLAYFRNRAPLDDSGMPKDRFSAEMPDATLATLKIQPSEPRDSAVYFCASGSGQGPQETQYFGPGTRLLVL.

The CDR3 protein is CASSAHRAYYGYTF. The CDR3 coding sequence is TGTGCCAGCAGCGCCCACAGGGCCTACTATGGCTACACCTTC. The chain is built from TRBV5-6 and TRBJ1-2; maybe TRBD1 (6 bases). V lost 4 bases to trimming and J lost 3 bases, with 13 bases between them. The CDR3 sequence is 14 residues long. CDR1 and CDR2 from the germline V gene are SGHDT and YYEEEE.

The chain employs TRBV12-5 and TRBJ2-3; TRBD1 matches at 9 bases. The junction had 11 bases not matched to a gene; V was cut back by 3 bases and J by 4 bases. CDR1 and CDR2 (germline): LGHNT, FRNRAP. The CDR3 is made up of 17 amino acids. CDR3 region: CASGFAGTGRVSDTQYF. The CDR3 DNA reads TGTGCTAGTGGTTTCGCCGGGACAGGGAGGGTATCAGATACGCAGTATTTT. The full variable domain, in which reference TRBV12-5 and TRBJ2-3 provide the parts outside the CDR3, is DARVTQTPRHKVTEMGQEVTMRCQPILGHNTVFWYRQTMMQGLELLAYFRNRAPLDDSGMPKDRFSAEMPDATLATLKIQPSEPRDSAVYFCASGFAGTGRVSDTQYFGPGTRLTVL.

This chain links TRBV5-4 with TRBJ2-5; TRBD1 matches 9 bases. The germline CDR1 and CDR2 sequences are SGHNT and YYREEE (reference sequence). This CDR3 comprises 15 residues. J lost 5 bases, V lost 1 base, and 6 bases had no gene match. The CDR3 spells CASSLRDRAGETQYF. For the CDR3, the DNA is TGTGCCAGCAGCTTGAGGGACAGGGCGGGGGAGACCCAGTACTTC.

As to this clone: The identical CDR3 is also encoded by other nucleotide sequences in the sample. The chain has TRBV12-3 or TRBV12-4 and TRBJ1-1; no definite D call. This CDR3 contains 13 residues. V lost 2 bases, J lost 5 bases, and 9 bases lay in between. In DNA form, the CDR3 reads TGTGCCAGCAGTTTATCTGGCGGGACTGAAGCTTTCTTT. Encoded protein: CASSLSGGTEAFF.

This clone has more than one count but fewer than ten. Here the CDR3 reads CASSLGAYSPLHF. DNA for the CDR3: TGTGCCAGCAGTCTAGGGGCCTATTCACCCCTCCACTTT. This chain uses TRBV12-3 or TRBV12-4 with TRBJ1-6; possibly TRBD1 for D (5 bases). Trimming took 5 bases from V and 8 from J, leaving 10 bases between them. The CDR3 sequence is 13 residues long.

In its sample, this clone was seen a few times. This chain connects TRBV7-9 to TRBJ1-2, with a weak D call TRBD1 (5 bases). V dropped 3 bases and J dropped 8 bases, with 13 bases sitting between them. Germline assignment: CDR1 SEHNR and CDR2 FQNEAQ (reference sequence). The length of the CDR3 is 13 residues. CDR3 coding DNA: TGTGCCAGCAGCTTGGGGGGAGTAGGCGGCTACACCTTC. Translation: CASSLGGVGGYTF. The whole variable domain, filled in from reference TRBV7-9 and TRBJ1-2, reads DTGVSQNPRHKITKRGQNVTFRCDPISEHNRLYWYRQTLGQGPEFLTYFQNEAQLEKSRLLSDRFSAERPKGSFSTLEIQRTEQGDSAMYLCASSLGGVGGYTFGSGTRLTVV.

The chain uses TRBV7-8 and TRBJ1-2; D is possibly TRBD1 (5 bases). Trimming pared 3 bases from V and 8 bases from J, leaving 13 bases between. Per the germline V gene, CDR1 is SGHVS and CDR2 is FQNEAQ. The CDR3 loop spans 13 amino acids. Here the CDR3 DNA reads TGTGCCAGCAGCTTTGGGGGGGTGAAGGGCTACACCTTC. Translating it yields CASSFGGVKGYTF.

The rearrangement joins TRBV5-1 to TRBJ1-1; TRBD1 matches 10 bases. The V segment lost 2 bases and the J segment 10 bases; nucleotides outside the gene matches: 11. Germline CDR1 is SGHRS and CDR2 is YFSETQ. The CDR3 contains 15 residues. The CDR3 coding sequence is TGCGCCAGCAGCTTTGACAGGGGGCCCACACGATCAGCTTTCTTT. It codes for CASSFDRGPTRSAFF.

This chain joins TRBV14 and TRBJ2-7; 7 bases agree with TRBD1. CDR3 length: 17 amino acids. J gave up 5 bases and V 1 base, and 14 bases lay outside the gene matches. Germline V CDR1 and CDR2: SGHDN, FVKESK. The CDR3 reads CASSQVPTGQVTNEQYF. The DNA of the CDR3 is TGTGCCAGCAGCCAAGTCCCCACCGGACAGGTTACTAACGAGCAGTACTTC.

This chain links TRBV7-2 with TRBJ2-7, with D perhaps TRBD1 (6 bases). Germline-derived CDR1 and CDR2 are SGHTA and FQGNSA. There are 14 residues in the CDR3. Trimming cost V 5 bases and J 0 bases, with 11 bases left between them. CDR3 residues: CASSPWTDSYEQYF. CDR3 in DNA: TGTGCCAGCAGCCCCTGGACAGACTCCTACGAGCAGTACTTC.

V usage is TRBV29-1 and J usage is TRBJ2-7; D perhaps matches TRBD2 (5 bases). The V end lost 6 bases, the J end lost 0 bases, and 12 bases lay between the germline ends. The length of the CDR3 is 13 residues. CDR1 and CDR2 (germline): SQVTM, ANQGSEA. This chain's CDR3 is CSVEDSPSYEQYF. CDR3 in DNA: TGCAGCGTCGAGGACTCTCCCTCCTACGAGCAGTACTTC.

The chain links TRBV7-2 to TRBJ2-1; 12 positions match TRBD2. This CDR3 region has 18 residues. V shed 5 bases and J 6 bases; nucleotides not matched to a gene: 14. Germline CDR1 is SGHTA and CDR2 is FQGNSA. The CDR3 DNA sequence: TGTGCCAGCAGCCTCACCCCCCGAGCTAGCGGGGGGGGCAATGAGCAGTTCTTC. Translated, it gives CASSLTPRASGGGNEQFF.

The rearrangement uses TRBV12-5 and TRBJ1-6, with D possibly being TRBD1 (6 bases). Germline lookup yields CDR1 LGHNT and CDR2 FRNRAP. V lost 2 bases and J lost 6, with 14 bases in between. The CDR3 totals 16 residues. The CDR3 protein is CASGLTLQGGNSPLHF. In nucleotides, the CDR3 is TGTGCTAGTGGTTTGACCTTACAGGGTGGTAATTCACCCCTCCACTTT.

V is TRBV29-1 and J is TRBJ1-1; 7 positions agree with TRBD1. From germline, CDR1 is SQVTM and CDR2 ANQGSEA. The CDR3 contains 14 residues. Trimming cost V 2 bases and J 3 bases; bases outside gene matches: 6. CDR3 sequence (DNA): TGCAGCGTTGAATTTGACAGGGCGTACACTGAAGCTTTCTTT. Amino acid sequence: CSVEFDRAYTEAFF. The complete variable domain, with remaining parts taken from reference TRBV29-1 and TRBJ1-1, reads SAVISQKPSRDICQRGTSLTIQCQVDSQVTMMFWYRQQPGQSLTLIATANQGSEATYESGFVIDKFPISRPNLTFSTLTVSNMSPEDSSIYLCSVEFDRAYTEAFFGQGTRLTVV.

The V and J genes are TRBV19 and TRBJ2-1; 8 nucleotides match TRBD2. With 8 bases clipped from V and 2 bases from J, the junction kept 8 bases outside the gene matches. This CDR3 contains 15 residues. The germline V gene has CDR1 LNHDA and CDR2 SQIVND (reference sequence). The CDR3 bases are TGTGCCAGTGTCCGGGAGGGGGGGCCCTACAATGAGCAGTTCTTC. Its translation: CASVREGGPYNEQFF. The variable domain in full, with the rest retrieved from reference TRBV19 and TRBJ2-1, is DGGITQSPKYLFRKEGQNVTLSCEQNLNHDAMYWYRQDPGQGLRLIYYSQIVNDFQKGDIAEGYSVSREKKESFPLTVTSAQKNPTAFYLCASVREGGPYNEQFFGPGTRLTVL.

V is TRBV19 and J is TRBJ2-7, with 9 bases fitting TRBD1. Germline V CDR1 and CDR2: LNHDA, SQIVND (reference sequence). J was trimmed by 2 bases and V by 6 bases; bases with no gene match: 5. The CDR3 has 14 residues. The CDR3: CASSWGQGPYEQYF. In nucleotides, the CDR3 is TGTGCCAGTAGCTGGGGACAGGGCCCCTACGAGCAGTACTTC.

About this clone: Other DNA sequences from this sample encode an identical CDR3 as well. The J gene is TRBJ1-1, the V gene TRBV2; a possible D gene is TRBD1 (6 bases). The V end was cut by 7 bases, the J end by 0 bases, with 12 bases between. The CDR3 covers 14 residues. In germline, CDR1 is SNHLY, CDR2 FYNNEI. For the CDR3, the DNA is TGTGCCAGCACCGGACAGCCGATGAACACTGAAGCTTTCTTT. Amino acid sequence: CASTGQPMNTEAFF.